The clone carrying this T cell receptor (beta chain) has at least ten counts. This sample stems from a study of molecular identifiers for immune sequencing clone quantification. There are 14 residues in the CDR3. Trimming took off 1 base at V and 6 bases at J, with 10 bases between the two ends. Germline V gives CDR1 SEHNR, CDR2 FQNEAQ (reference sequence). Based on a CD8+CD4-CCR7+CD45RA+ profile, naive CD8 T cells were sorted. MiXCR, run by TCRdb on the PCR reads, gives a single entry per CDR3 protein. The sample holds about 640,000 distinct CDR3 sequences, 20% seen once. The V gene is TRBV7-9, the J gene TRBJ2-4; unclear D gene. The TCR originated in a human donor in good health. Some libraries in this study had Jurkat cell RNA spiked in. The specimen was naive CD8+ T cells from blood, with Jurkat cell RNA spiked in. Subset of the sample: FACS-sorted CD8+CD4-CCR7+CD45RA+ naive T cells. CDR3 loop: CASSLVLGPNIQYF. CDR3 DNA: TGTGCCAGCAGCTTAGTATTGGGTCCAAACATTCAGTACTTC. The whole variable domain, remainder taken from reference TRBV7-9 and TRBJ2-4, is DTGVSQNPRHKITKRGQNVTFRCDPISEHNRLYWYRQTLGQGPEFLTYFQNEAQLEKSRLLSDRFSAERPKGSFSTLEIQRTEQGDSAMYLCASSLVLGPNIQYFGAGTRLSVL.